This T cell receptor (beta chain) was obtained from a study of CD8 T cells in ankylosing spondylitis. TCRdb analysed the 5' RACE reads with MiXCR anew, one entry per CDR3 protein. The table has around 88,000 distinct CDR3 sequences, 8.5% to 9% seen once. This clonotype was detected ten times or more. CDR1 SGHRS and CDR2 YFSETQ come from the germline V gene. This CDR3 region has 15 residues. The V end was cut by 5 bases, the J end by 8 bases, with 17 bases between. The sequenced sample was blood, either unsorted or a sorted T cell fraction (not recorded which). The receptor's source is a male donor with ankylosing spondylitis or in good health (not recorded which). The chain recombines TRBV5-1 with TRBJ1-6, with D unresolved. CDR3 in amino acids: CASSKSSASDSPLHF. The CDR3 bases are TGCGCCAGCAGTAAGAGCTCCGCCAGTGATTCACCCCTCCACTTT.